This entry lists 8 T cell receptor beta chains sequenced from one sample in a study of blood T cell repertoires in COVID-19. Sequenced by immunoSEQ multiplex PCR; TCRdb stores in-frame clones only, minus some. The table shows some 80,000 clones, with around 82% occurring only once. Sample: peripheral blood. The origin of the receptors is a man in his sixties with COVID-19, enrolled during active disease.

The chain recombines TRBV6-5 with TRBJ2-7, with TRBD1 matching over 8 bases. The CDR3 runs 16 residues. With 2 bases clipped from V and 5 bases from J, the junction kept 11 bases outside the gene matches. The germline gives CDR1 MNHEY, CDR2 SVGAGI. This CDR3 is CASSYPKGQGSDEQYF. The CDR3 DNA sequence: TGTGCCAGCAGTTACCCCAAAGGACAGGGAAGTGACGAGCAGTACTTC.

The chain has TRBV7-9 and TRBJ1-2; D unclear. V was clipped by 5 bases and J by 8 bases, with 15 bases between them. Germline CDR1 SEHNR, CDR2 FQNEAQ (reference sequence). This CDR3 has 13 amino acids. CDR3 protein: CASSPGRERGYTF. The CDR3, as DNA: TGTGCCAGCAGCCCAGGACGGGAGAGGGGCTACACCTTC.

The chain combines TRBV7-6 with TRBJ1-5; 9 bases fit TRBD1. The CDR3 totals 15 residues. The V gene end was trimmed by 5 bases and the J gene end by 6 bases; junction bases not matched to a gene: 8. The germline gives CDR1 SGHVS, CDR2 FNYEAQ. The CDR3 loop reads CASSRGQGTGQPQHF. The CDR3 DNA reads as TGTGCCAGCAGCCGGGGACAGGGAACTGGTCAGCCCCAGCATTTT.

CDR3 protein: CASSWAGGTLSEQYF. Written as DNA, the CDR3 is TGTGCCAGCAGCTGGGCCGGGGGTACGCTCAGCGAGCAGTACTTC. The chain joins TRBV7-6 to TRBJ2-7; D perhaps matches TRBD2 (6 bases). The CDR3 covers 15 residues. V shed 4 bases and J shed 6 bases, with 19 bases lying between them. The germline V gene has CDR1 SGHVS and CDR2 FNYEAQ. Looking up the rest from reference TRBV7-6 and TRBJ2-7 gives the full variable domain: GAGVSQSPRYKVTKRGQDVALRCDPISGHVSLYWYRQALGQGPEFLTYFNYEAQQDKSGLPNDRFSAERPEGSISTLTIQRTEQRDSAMYRCASSWAGGTLSEQYFGPGTRLTVT.

This chain connects TRBV15 to TRBJ1-1; D gene uncertain. In germline, CDR1 is LNHNV, CDR2 YYDKDF (reference sequence). The CDR3 has 11 residues. V was trimmed by 3 bases and J by 11 bases, leaving 10 bases between them. The CDR3 is CATSSLGVAFF. The CDR3 nucleotides are TGTGCCACCAGCAGTCTCGGGGTTGCTTTCTTT.

V gene TRBV5-1 combines with J gene TRBJ1-2; TRBD1 agrees at 9 bases. Trimming took 5 bases from V and 6 from J; bases not matched to a gene: 8. This CDR3 is built from 14 residues. Germline V gene lookup returns CDR1 SGHRS and CDR2 YFSETQ. CDR3 residues: CASSKDRGLDGYTF. Here the CDR3 DNA reads TGCGCCAGCAGTAAGGACAGGGGTTTGGATGGCTACACCTTC.

This rearrangement joins TRBV7-2 to TRBJ1-6; no reliable D call. Trimming stripped 1 base from V and 0 bases from J, with 7 bases between. Per germline, CDR1 SGHTA and CDR2 FQGNSA. The CDR3 has 16 residues. The CDR3 region is CASSLGGSSYNSPLHF. The DNA for the CDR3 is TGTGCCAGCAGCTTAGGCGGTAGCTCCTATAATTCACCCCTCCACTTT.

V gene TRBV7-3 combines with J gene TRBJ2-2; maybe TRBD2 (5 bases). The germline gives CDR1 SGHTA, CDR2 FQGTGA. V lost 5 bases and J 3 bases, leaving 10 bases between the germline ends. The CDR3 length is 14 residues. CDR3 sequence: CASSPGKDTGELFF. The CDR3 DNA reads as TGTGCCAGCAGCCCGGGGAAGGACACCGGGGAGCTGTTTTTT.